This T cell receptor (beta chain) was identified during a study of blood T cell repertoires in COVID-19. Here immunoSEQ multiplex PCR was the method, and the copy in TCRdb shows in-frame clones only, minus some. The table includes roughly 330,000 clones, around 86% detected once. Participant-given clinical history determined each cohort assignment. The receptor comes from a woman aged 18-35 years who had recovered from COVID-19. Sequencing input: PBMCs or T cells enriched from blood (not recorded which).

The CDR3 here is CASNTGASYEQYF. CDR3 DNA sequence: TGTGCCAGCAATACAGGGGCGTCCTACGAGCAGTACTTC. The chain couples TRBV6-5 to TRBJ2-7; 7 bases map to TRBD1. With V trimmed by 7 bases and J by 1 base, 4 bases remained unmatched. CDR3 length: 13 amino acids. CDR1 MNHEY and CDR2 SVGAGI come from the germline V gene.